The following is a TCR beta chain sequence with its context. The assay was immunoSEQ multiplex PCR, and TCRdb's table has in-frame clones only and misses some. Of about 96,000 clones in the sample, 79% were seen once. This specimen comes from a study of glioma-infiltrating T cells after dendritic cell vaccination. Germline CDR1 is SNHLY and CDR2 is FYNNEI. The CDR3 consists of 15 residues. The trim removed 6 bases at V and 0 bases at J, leaving 5 bases unmatched. This chain connects TRBV2 to TRBJ2-1; 7 nucleotides align to TRBD1. The TCR was taken from a human donor with glioblastoma. The sequencing used blood, collected before dendritic cell vaccination. The DNA of the CDR3 is TGTGCCAGCAGAGACAGGGCCCGCTCCTACAATGAGCAGTTCTTC. Translating gives CASRDRARSYNEQFF. Based on the CDR3 plus reference TRBV2 and TRBJ2-1, the full variable domain is EPEVTQTPSHQVTQMGQEVILRCVPISNHLYFYWYRQILGQKVEFLVSFYNNEISEKSEIFDDQFSVERPDGSNFTLKIRSTKLEDSAMYFCASRDRARSYNEQFFGPGTRLTVL.